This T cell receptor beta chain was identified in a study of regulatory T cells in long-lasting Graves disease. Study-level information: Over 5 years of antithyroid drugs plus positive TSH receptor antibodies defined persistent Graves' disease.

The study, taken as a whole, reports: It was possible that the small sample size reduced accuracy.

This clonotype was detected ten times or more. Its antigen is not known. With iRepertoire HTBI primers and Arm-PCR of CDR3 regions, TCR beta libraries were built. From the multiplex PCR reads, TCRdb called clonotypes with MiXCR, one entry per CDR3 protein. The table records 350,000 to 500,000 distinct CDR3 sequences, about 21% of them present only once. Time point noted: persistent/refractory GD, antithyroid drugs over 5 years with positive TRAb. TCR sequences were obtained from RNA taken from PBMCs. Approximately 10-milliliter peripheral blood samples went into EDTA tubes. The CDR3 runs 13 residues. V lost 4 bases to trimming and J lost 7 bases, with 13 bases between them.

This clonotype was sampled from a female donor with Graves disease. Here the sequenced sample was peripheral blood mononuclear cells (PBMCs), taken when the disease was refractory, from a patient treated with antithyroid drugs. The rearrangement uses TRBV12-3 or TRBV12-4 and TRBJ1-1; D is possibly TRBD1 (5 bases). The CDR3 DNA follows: TGTGCCAGCAGTTCATCTGTACAGGTTGAAGCTTTCTTT. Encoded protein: CASSSSVQVEAFF.